This paragraph reports one T cell receptor (beta chain). The antigen is unknown. UMIs that had a 6-nucleotide sample barcode were put in using template switching. TCRdb derives one entry per CDR3 protein from the 5' RACE reads, leaving out DNA. This sample's table reports 90,000 to 110,000 distinct CDR3 sequences. The sample comes from a study of monozygotic twins with inflammatory bowel disease. This CDR3 region has 12 residues. Germline lookup yields CDR1 SGHRS and CDR2 YFSETQ. Study-wide findings and caveats: Fewer clonotypes were shared with others by IBD patients than by healthy twins, especially with disease activity. Researchers reported no repertoire similarity difference between concordant and discordant twins, possibly from limited power.

This TCR came from a human donor with ulcerative colitis or Crohn's disease, or a healthy co-twin of an affected twin (not recorded which). The rearrangement uses TRBV5-1 and TRBJ2-7. Sequences were obtained from blood. The CDR3 reads CASSLDRYEQYF.